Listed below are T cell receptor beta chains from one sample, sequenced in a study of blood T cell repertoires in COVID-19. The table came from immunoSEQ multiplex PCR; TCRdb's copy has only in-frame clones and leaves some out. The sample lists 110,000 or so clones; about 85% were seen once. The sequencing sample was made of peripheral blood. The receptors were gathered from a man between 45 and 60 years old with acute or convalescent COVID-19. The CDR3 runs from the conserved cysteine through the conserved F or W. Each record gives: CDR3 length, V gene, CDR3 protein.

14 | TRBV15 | CATSTQGHNYGYTF
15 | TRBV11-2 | CASSLGDRPNQPQHF
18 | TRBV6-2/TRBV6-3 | CASSQTSGGLTNTGELFF
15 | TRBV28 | CASSLGGVVGYGYTF
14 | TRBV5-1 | CASSLVTTGFGYTF
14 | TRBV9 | CASSVGRGTYEQYF
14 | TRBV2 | CASGSTGGSGGYTF
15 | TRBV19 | CASSMDTLANYGYTF
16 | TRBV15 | CATSRDRGQGVYGYTF
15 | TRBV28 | CASSLYEGAIYGYTF
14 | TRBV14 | CASSQAFARNEQYF
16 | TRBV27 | CASSFGSAGGLGGYTF
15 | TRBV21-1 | CASSKRTGGPDTQYF
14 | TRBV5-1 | CASSLGDSLYGYTF
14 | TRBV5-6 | CASSLGPSTDTQYF
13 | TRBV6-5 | CASKQTNGNGAFF
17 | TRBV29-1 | CSVVHPGGEGSGTEAFF
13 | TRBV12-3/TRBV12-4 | CASSLGENQPQHF
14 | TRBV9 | CASSPRQGSYGYTF
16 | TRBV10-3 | CAISESLGGSHTEAFF
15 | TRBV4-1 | CASSQLTGSPYGYTF
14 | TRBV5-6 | CASSLGTGGYTIYF
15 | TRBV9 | CASSVASGGRFTQYF
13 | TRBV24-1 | CATSDRQVGGYTF
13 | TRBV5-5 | CASSLNTVYGYTF
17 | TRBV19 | CASSYNKDSLSNQPQHF
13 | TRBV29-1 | CSAEQGLGTEAFF
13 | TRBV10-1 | CASSEGPTDTQYF
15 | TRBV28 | CASSTRTGAGTEAFF
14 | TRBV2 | CASCVQGGFYEQYF
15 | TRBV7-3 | CASSLNPGGRETQYF
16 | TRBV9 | CASSSGGQGRNYGYTF
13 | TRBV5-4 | CASSLKGEETQYF
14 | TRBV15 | CATSRDWREATQYF
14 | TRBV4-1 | CASSQDTGRQPQHF
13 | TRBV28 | CASSLFVSDEAFF
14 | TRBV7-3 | CASSLRAGGSPLHF
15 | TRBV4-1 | CASSQEGQVPGELFF
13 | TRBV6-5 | CASSYSSLYGYTF
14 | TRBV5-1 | CASNSAGPPYGYTF